Listed here is a single T cell receptor (beta chain). The antigen this receptor binds is unknown. No base quality information exists; no much larger clone differs at one position. CDR1 ENHRY and CDR2 SYGVKD were looked up in the germline V gene. The CDR3 numbers 18 residues from cysteine through phenylalanine. Only CDR3 DNA is held: 54 bases, read in frame from base 1. Trimming accounts for 5 bases at V and 5 bases at J, while the number of junction bases matched to no gene is 16. This sample is part of a study of Graves' ophthalmopathy and Graves' hyperthyroidism listed by TCRdb under 2018. For the study in its entirety: Peripheral blood samples were taken at the time of initial diagnosis, before any treatment was given. In more than five hyperthyroidism patients, T-cell repertoires of thyroid tissue and blood were compared. An independent validation cohort was composed of approximately 19 hyperthyroidism patients and roughly 16 patients who later progressed from hyperthyroidism to ophthalmopathy. To explore V-J signatures distinguishing ophthalmopathy from hyperthyroidism, a discovery set of roughly 98 patients (roughly 42 ophthalmopathy, roughly 60 stable hyperthyroidism) was enrolled. Following sample collection, hyperthyroidism patients were given methimazole at a starting dose of 30 mg daily, and ophthalmopathy patients were given high-dose intravenous methylprednisolone. For training and testing, the 100 or so patients in the discovery cohort were randomly divided in a 7:3 ratio. To tell Graves' ophthalmopathy apart from Graves' hyperthyroidism, and to predict which patients would progress to ophthalmopathy, the study relied on TCR beta repertoire signatures. In total, approximately 130 blood samples were TCR-sequenced: approximately 42 ophthalmopathy, 75 hyperthyroidism and roughly 17 hyperthyroidism-to-ophthalmopathy patients. Beyond this particular receptor, the publication reports: Sample size was not statistically predetermined, and group allocation was not concealed from the investigators. In cross-validation, the 13-signature model distinguished ophthalmopathy from stable hyperthyroidism with 87.88% sensitivity and around 84% specificity, while in the test set the corresponding values were about 80% and 75%. Most of the expanded thyroid clonotypes with a frequency above 0.001 were also detected in blood, and it was suggested that the thyroid immune response may be reflected by blood repertoires. In validation, the model predicted ophthalmopathy progression with nearly 71% sensitivity and roughly 72% specificity; roughly eleven predicted patients were CT-confirmed with GO in a median of around 6.5 months.

Ophthalmopathy patients were characterized by moderately to severely active disease, a Clinical Activity Score of at least 3, a NOSPECS grade of at least 4, and a disease duration under 3 months. Patients were excluded if they had other autoimmune diseases, uncontrolled infections, pregnancy or lactation. Clinical symptoms, serum thyroxine, TRAb, thyroid ultrasound and orbital computed tomography were used for diagnosis. Ficoll-Paque density gradient centrifugation was used to isolate PBMCs from approximately 11 ml of fresh peripheral blood. Total RNA was extracted with Trizol reagent and quality-checked on an Agilent 2100 Bioanalyzer. For repertoire sequencing, the TCR beta CDR3 regions were amplified from RNA transcripts. HTBI primers and the Qiagen OneStep RT-PCR kit were used in a first-round RT-PCR, which was followed by a second-round multiplex PCR, size selection and purification. Sequencing of the libraries was carried out on an Illumina HiSeq2000 in paired-end mode with 100 bp reads. On the authors' methods: Reads were processed with SOAPnuke, discarding reads with adapters, uncalled bases, mean Phred below 15, or no exact constant-primer or identifier match. COPE v1.2.5 was used to merge high-quality paired reads. Unique nucleotide sequences were defined as clonotypes and aligned to IMGT TRB V, D and J references using MiTCR v1.1. Analysis was restricted to V-J combinations with a frequency above 0.0001, which covered about 99% of repertoires. For each V-J combination, a TCR clonal expansion and chaos score was defined as F50 clonal expansion divided by the chaos observed in the TCRdist matrix. Welch's t-statistics and random forest were used to narrow the features down to roughly twelve V-J combinations, which were then fed into a naive Bayes classifier. The similarity between thyroid and blood repertoires was quantified using the Morisita-Horn index. TCRdb passed the public sequencing reads through fastp at Q25 and MiXCR, retaining productive beta sequences. Records with the same CDR3 protein are collapsed into one entry carrying the most frequent genes and DNA. The V and J calls and clone size are TCRdb's, not the authors'. This sample lists fewer than 250,000 distinct CDR3 sequences; less than 30% were detected once. The top ten constitute approximately 9.6% of the sample.

This receptor chain uses TRBV10-3 and TRBJ2-7; the junction holds 12 bases that match TRBD2. Input material: peripheral blood. The receptor comes from a man aged 50 to 59 with Graves' ophthalmopathy. Donor details come from another sample of the same person, matched by shared clones. DNA sequence: TGTGCCATCAGTCAAGGAGGACTAGCGGGGACCGGTGGGGACGAGCAGTACTTC. Translated, it reads CAISQGGLAGTGGDEQYF.